This T cell receptor (beta chain) was profiled in a study of T cell responses to AZD1222 COVID-19 vaccine. Repertoires were generated with immunoSEQ multiplex PCR, while TCRdb's copy carries only in-frame clones and drops some. Here the sample spans approximately 140,000 clones, 90% to 95% being singletons. The V segment lost 4 bases and the J segment 5 bases; nucleotides outside the gene matches: 4. The CDR3 runs to 13 residues. CDR1 and CDR2 from the germline V gene are SGHAT and FQNNGV. The sample in question was peripheral blood, obtained on day 0 of MenACWY control vaccination. This receptor was identified in an adult in good health. The chain has TRBV11-2 and TRBJ2-5; 7 nucleotides agree with TRBD1. The CDR3 sequence: CASSWDSRETQYF. CDR3 DNA sequence: TGTGCCAGCAGCTGGGACAGCCGGGAGACCCAGTACTTC. The variable domain in full, with the rest retrieved from reference TRBV11-2 and TRBJ2-5, is EAGVAQSPRYKIIEKRQSVAFWCNPISGHATLYWYQQILGQGPKLLIQFQNNGVVDDSQLPKDRFSAERLKGVDSTLKIQPAKLEDSAVYLCASSWDSRETQYFGPGTRLLVL.